This TCR beta chain was retrieved from a study of cytomegalovirus exposure and HLA in healthy donors. The PCR ran on 60 Vbeta and 13 Jbeta primers. Libraries were prepared by immunoSEQ multiplex PCR; TCRdb keeps only in-frame clonotypes and omits some of them. Of some 200,000 clones in the sample, around 89% were seen once. CDR1 SGHDN and CDR2 FVKESK come from the germline V gene. The ends lost 4 bases at V and 4 bases at J; junction bases unmatched: 4. This CDR3 has 14 amino acids. The source is a woman younger than 30 in good health and CMV-seronegative. This chain joins TRBV14 and TRBJ1-5; 7 nucleotides line up with TRBD1. The sample consisted of PBMCs. The CDR3 protein is CASSRYRGNQPQHF. The CDR3 DNA reads as TGTGCCAGCAGCCGATACAGGGGAAATCAGCCCCAGCATTTT. Together with reference TRBV14 and TRBJ1-5, the CDR3 gives the full variable domain: EAGVTQFPSHSVIEKGQTVTLRCDPISGHDNLYWYRRVMGKEIKFLLHFVKESKQDESGMPNNRFLAERTGGTYSTLKVQPAELEDSGVYFCASSRYRGNQPQHFGDGTRLSIL.